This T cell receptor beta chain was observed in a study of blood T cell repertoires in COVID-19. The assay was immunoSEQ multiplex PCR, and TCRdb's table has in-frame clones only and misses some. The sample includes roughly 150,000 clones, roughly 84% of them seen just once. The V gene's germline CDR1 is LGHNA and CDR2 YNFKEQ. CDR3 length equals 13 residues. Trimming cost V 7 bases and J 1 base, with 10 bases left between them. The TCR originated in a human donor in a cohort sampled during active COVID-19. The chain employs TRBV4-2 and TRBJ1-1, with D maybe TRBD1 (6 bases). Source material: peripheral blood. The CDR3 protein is CASTDRPNTEAFF. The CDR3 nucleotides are TGTGCCAGCACCGACAGGCCGAACACTGAAGCTTTCTTT.